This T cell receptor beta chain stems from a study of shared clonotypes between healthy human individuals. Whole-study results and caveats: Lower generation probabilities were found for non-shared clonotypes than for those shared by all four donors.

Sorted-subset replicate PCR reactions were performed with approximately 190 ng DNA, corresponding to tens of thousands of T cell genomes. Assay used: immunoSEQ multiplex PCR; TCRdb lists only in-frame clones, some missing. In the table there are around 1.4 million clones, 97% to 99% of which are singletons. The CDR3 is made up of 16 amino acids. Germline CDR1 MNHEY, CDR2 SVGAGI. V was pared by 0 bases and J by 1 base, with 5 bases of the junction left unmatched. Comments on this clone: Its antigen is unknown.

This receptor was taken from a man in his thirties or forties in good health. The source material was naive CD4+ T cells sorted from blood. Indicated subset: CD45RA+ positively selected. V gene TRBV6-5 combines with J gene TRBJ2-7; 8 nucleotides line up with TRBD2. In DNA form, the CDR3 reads TGTGCCAGCAGTTACTCGAGCGGGGGACCATCCTACGAGCAGTACTTC. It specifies CASSYSSGGPSYEQYF.